This TCR beta chain was sequenced for a study of CD8+ T cells in alopecia areata. Findings and caveats of the study: Numerous expanded lesional clones remained in scalp and blood during tofacitinib. The study found higher clonality in lesional than normal scalp, especially in alopecia totalis/universalis.

Sequencing templates came from extracted RNA that was reverse transcribed into cDNA. Clones were read by immunoSEQ multiplex PCR, and TCRdb kept only the in-frame ones, dropping some. The sample records around 190,000 clones, about 65% being singletons. As for treatment: oral pan-JAK inhibitor, 5-10 mg twice daily. The CDR3 is 16 residues long. V lost 0 bases and J 1 base, leaving 9 bases between the germline ends. Per the germline V gene, CDR1 is MGHRA and CDR2 is YSYEKL. About this clone itself: Antigen unknown.

This chain uses TRBV4-1 with TRBJ2-2, with D possibly being TRBD2 (6 bases). The clonotype comes from a human donor with alopecia areata. The specimen comprised CD4+ T cells sorted from blood, sampled around week 47, from a patient treated with tofacitinib. Here the CDR3 reads CASSQEAGLNTGELFF. Here the CDR3 DNA reads TGCGCCAGCAGCCAAGAAGCGGGTTTGAACACCGGGGAGCTGTTTTTT.